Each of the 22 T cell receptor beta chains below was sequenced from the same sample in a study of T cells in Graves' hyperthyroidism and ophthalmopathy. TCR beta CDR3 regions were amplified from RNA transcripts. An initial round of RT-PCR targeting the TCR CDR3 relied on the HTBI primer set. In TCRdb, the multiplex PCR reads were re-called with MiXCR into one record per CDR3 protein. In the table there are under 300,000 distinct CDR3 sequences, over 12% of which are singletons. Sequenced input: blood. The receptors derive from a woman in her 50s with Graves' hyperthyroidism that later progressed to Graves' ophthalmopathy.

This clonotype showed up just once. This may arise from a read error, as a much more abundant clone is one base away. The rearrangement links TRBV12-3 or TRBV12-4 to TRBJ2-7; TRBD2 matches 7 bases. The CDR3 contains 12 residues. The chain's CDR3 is CASREEAYERYF. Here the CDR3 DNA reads TGTGCCAGCCGGGAGGAGGCCTACGAGCGGTACTTC.

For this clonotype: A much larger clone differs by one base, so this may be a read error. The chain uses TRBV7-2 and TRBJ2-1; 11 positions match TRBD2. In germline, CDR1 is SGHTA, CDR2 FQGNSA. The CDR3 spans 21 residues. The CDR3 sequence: CASSLRSPLAGGKFSCNEQFF. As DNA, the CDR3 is TGTGCCAGCAGCTTAAGAAGTCCTTTAGCGGGAGGGAAGTTCTCCTGCAATGAGCAGTTCTTC.

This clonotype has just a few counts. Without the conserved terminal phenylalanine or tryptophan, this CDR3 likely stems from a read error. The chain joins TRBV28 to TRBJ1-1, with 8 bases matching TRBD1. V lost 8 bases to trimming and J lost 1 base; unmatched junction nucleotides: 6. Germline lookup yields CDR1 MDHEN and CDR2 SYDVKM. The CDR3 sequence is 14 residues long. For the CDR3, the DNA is TGTGCCAGCCAAACAGGGGGGACGAACACTGAAGCTTTCTCT. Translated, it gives CASQTGGTNTEAFS.

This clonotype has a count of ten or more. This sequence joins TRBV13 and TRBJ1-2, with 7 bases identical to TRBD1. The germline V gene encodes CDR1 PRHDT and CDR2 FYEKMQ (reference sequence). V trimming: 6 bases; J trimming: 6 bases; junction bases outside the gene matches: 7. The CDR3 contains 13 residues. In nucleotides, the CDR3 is TGTGCCAGCAGGGAAGGGACAGATGATGGCTACACCTTC. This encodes CASREGTDDGYTF.

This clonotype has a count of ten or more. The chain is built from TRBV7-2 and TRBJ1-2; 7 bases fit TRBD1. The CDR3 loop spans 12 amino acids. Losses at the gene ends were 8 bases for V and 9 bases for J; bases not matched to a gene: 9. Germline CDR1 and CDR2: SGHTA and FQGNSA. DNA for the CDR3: TGTGCCAGCCAAAGTCAACAGGGGAGCTACACCTTC. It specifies CASQSQQGSYTF. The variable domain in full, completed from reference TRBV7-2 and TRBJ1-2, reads GAGVSQSPSNKVTEKGKDVELRCDPISGHTALYWYRQSLGQGLEFLIYFQGNSAPDKSGLPSDRFSAERTGGSVSTLTIQRTQQEDSAVYLCASQSQQGSYTFGSGTRLTVV.

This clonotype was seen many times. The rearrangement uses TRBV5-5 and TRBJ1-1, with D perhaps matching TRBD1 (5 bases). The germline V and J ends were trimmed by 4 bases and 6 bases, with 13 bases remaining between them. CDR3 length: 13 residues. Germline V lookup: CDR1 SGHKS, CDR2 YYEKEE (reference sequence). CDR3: CASSPRGWAEAFF. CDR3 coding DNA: TGTGCCAGCAGCCCGAGGGGCTGGGCTGAAGCTTTCTTT. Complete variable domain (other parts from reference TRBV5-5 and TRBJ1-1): DAGVTQSPTHLIKTRGQQVTLRCSPISGHKSVSWYQQVLGQGPQFIFQYYEKEERGRGNFPDRFSARQFPNYSSELNVNALLLGDSALYLCASSPRGWAEAFFGQGTRLTVV.

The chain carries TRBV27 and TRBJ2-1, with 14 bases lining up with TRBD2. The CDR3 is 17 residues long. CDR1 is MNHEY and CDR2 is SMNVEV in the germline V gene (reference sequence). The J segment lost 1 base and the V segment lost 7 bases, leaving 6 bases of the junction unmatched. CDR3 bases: TGTGCCAGCACCACGGGACTAGCGGGAGTTTCCTACAATGAGCAGTTCTTC. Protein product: CASTTGLAGVSYNEQFF.

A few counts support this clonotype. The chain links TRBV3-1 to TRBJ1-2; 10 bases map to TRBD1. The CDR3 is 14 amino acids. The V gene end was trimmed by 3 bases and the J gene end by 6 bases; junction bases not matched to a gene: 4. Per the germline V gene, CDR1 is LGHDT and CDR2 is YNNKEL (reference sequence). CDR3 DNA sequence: TGTGCCAGCAGCCAGAGTGGGACAGGGGATGGCTACACCTTC. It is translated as CASSQSGTGDGYTF.

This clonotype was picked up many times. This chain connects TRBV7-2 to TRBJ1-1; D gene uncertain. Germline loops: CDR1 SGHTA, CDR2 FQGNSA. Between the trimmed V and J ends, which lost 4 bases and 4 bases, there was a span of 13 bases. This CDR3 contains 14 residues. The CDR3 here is CASSYLMGSTEAFF. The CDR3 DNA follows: TGTGCCAGCAGCTATCTCATGGGAAGCACTGAAGCTTTCTTT.

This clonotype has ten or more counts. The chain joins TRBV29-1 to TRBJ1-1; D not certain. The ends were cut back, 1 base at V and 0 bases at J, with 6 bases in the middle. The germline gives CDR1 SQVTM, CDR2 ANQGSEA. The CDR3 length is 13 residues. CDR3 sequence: CSVEVAVNTEAFF. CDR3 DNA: TGCAGCGTTGAAGTGGCAGTGAACACTGAAGCTTTCTTT.

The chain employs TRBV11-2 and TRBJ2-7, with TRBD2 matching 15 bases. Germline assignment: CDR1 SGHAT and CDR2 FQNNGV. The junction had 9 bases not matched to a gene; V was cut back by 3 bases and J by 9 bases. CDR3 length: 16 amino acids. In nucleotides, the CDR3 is TGTGCCAGCAGCTTGGGTCGGACTAGCGGGAGGGCCGGGCAGTACTTC. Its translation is CASSLGRTSGRAGQYF.

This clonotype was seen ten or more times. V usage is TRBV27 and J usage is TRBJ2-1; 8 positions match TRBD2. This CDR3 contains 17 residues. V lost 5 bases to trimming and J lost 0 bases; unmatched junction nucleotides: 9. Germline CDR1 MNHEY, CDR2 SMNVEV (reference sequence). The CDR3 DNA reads TGTGCCAGCAGTCCCCCCTTTGCGGGGGGCTCCTACAATGAGCAGTTCTTC. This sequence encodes CASSPPFAGGSYNEQFF.

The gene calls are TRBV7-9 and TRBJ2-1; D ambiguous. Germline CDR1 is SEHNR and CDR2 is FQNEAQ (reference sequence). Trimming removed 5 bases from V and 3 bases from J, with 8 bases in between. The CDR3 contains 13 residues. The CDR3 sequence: CASSPDVYNEQFF. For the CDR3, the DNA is TGTGCCAGCAGCCCCGACGTCTACAATGAGCAGTTCTTC.

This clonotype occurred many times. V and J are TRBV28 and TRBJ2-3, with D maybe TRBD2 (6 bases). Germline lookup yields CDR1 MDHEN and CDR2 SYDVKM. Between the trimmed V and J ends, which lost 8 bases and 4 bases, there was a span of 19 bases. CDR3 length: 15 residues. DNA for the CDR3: TGTGCCAGCCAAAGTTTGAACGGAGGGGCAGATACGCAGTATTTT. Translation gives CASQSLNGGADTQYF.

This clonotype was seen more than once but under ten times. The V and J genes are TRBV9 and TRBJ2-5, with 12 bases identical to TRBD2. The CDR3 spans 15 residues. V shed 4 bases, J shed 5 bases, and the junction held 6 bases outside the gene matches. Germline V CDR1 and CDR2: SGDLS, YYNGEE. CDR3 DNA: TGTGCCAGCAGCAGGACTAGCGGGGCCCGGGAGACCCAGTACTTC. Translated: CASSRTSGARETQYF.

CDR3 loop: CATSVTASTDTQYF. The CDR3 DNA is TGTGCCACCAGTGTTACGGCTAGCACAGATACGCAGTATTTT. The V and J genes are TRBV24-1 and TRBJ2-3; D is ambiguous. The CDR3 has 14 residues. With 5 bases removed from V and 0 bases from J, the gap between germline ends came to 8 bases. Germline V CDR1 and CDR2: KGHDR, SFDVKD.

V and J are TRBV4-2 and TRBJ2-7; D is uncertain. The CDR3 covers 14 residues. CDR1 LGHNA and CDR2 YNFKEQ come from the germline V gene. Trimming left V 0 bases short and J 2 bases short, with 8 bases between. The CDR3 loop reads CASSQDFSTYEQYF. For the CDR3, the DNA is TGTGCCAGCAGCCAAGACTTTTCGACCTACGAGCAGTACTTC.

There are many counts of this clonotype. CDR3 in amino acids: CASSAVIFSTDTQYF. In nucleotides, the CDR3 is TGTGCCAGCAGTGCCGTCATTTTTAGCACAGATACGCAGTATTTT. V usage is TRBV28 and J usage is TRBJ2-3, with D unresolved. Between the trimmed V and J ends, which lost 5 bases and 0 bases, there was a span of 12 bases. Germline loops: CDR1 MDHEN, CDR2 SYDVKM. CDR3 length: 15 amino acids.

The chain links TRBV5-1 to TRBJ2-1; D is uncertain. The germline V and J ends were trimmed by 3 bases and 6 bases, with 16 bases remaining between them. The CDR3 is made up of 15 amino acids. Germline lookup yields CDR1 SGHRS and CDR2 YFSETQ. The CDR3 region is CASSYGLVIANEQFF. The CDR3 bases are TGCGCCAGCAGCTACGGCCTAGTGATCGCCAATGAGCAGTTCTTC.

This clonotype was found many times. CDR3 residues: CSATFGTSGIYEQYF. CDR3 DNA: TGCAGTGCTACCTTCGGGACTAGCGGTATCTACGAGCAGTACTTC. The chain couples TRBV20-1 to TRBJ2-7; TRBD2 agrees at 11 bases. Germline CDR1 reads DFQATT; CDR2 reads SNEGSKA (reference sequence). This CDR3 has 15 amino acids. V gave up 4 bases and J gave up 3 bases; unmatched junction bases: 8.

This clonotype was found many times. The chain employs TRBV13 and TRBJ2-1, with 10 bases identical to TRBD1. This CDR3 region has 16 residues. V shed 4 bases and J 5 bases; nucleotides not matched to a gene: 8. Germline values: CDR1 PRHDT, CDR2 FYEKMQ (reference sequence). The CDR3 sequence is CASSYVPGQGHNEQFF. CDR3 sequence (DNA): TGTGCCAGCAGCTACGTCCCGGGACAGGGGCACAATGAGCAGTTCTTC.

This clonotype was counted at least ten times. The CDR3 nucleotides read TGTGCCAGCTCACCACGGGTACTCTTCTACGATGGCTACACCTTC. Protein sequence: CASSPRVLFYDGYTF. The chain couples TRBV18 to TRBJ1-2; D gene ambiguous. Germline CDR1 and CDR2: KGHSH and LQKENI. This CDR3 has 15 amino acids. The V gene lost 1 base and the J gene lost 6 bases, with 15 bases spanning the gap.